The present T cell receptor (beta chain) was sequenced within a study of Ad26.COV2.S vaccination and SARS-CoV-2 variants. As for the study in general: Among those in the COV1001 Ad26.COV2.S trial arm was the donor.

CDR1 is SNHLY and CDR2 is FYNNEI in the germline V gene. The CDR3 totals 15 residues. Trimming pared 4 bases from V and 8 bases from J, leaving 18 bases between. The assay was immunoSEQ multiplex PCR, and TCRdb's table has in-frame clones only and misses some. The sample has hundreds of thousands of clones, more than 80% seen once; the top ten hold 10% to 15%. Stated treatment: around 19 received Ad26.COV2.S at low or high dose, single or two shots; a few received placebo; per-sample allocation not given. Repertoires come from day 63 after the first vaccine or placebo injection. This rearrangement joins TRBV2 to TRBJ2-1, with D perhaps TRBD1 (5 bases). Specimen: peripheral blood, collected in a trial of Ad26.COV2.S vaccine versus placebo. This TCR was recovered from a person aged 18-60 years who received the Ad26.COV2.S COVID-19 vaccine or a placebo. As DNA, the CDR3 is TGTGCCAGCAGTGTATCCAGGGTATTAGGCGATGAGCAGTTCTTC. Translation: CASSVSRVLGDEQFF.